What follows are 32 T cell receptor beta chains derived from one specimen sequenced in a study of identifying expanded T cells in peripheral blood. Produced via immunoSEQ multiplex PCR; TCRdb's table is partial and in-frame only. The sample yields approximately 130,000 clones, around nine tenths seen once. Specimen: blood. The receptor set was obtained from a person between 18 and 70 years old in good health.

The chain uses TRBV11-1 and TRBJ1-6, with a weak D call TRBD1 (5 bases). Germline V gives CDR1 SGHAT, CDR2 FQDESV (reference sequence). CDR3 size: 17 residues. V was shortened by 5 bases and J by 0 bases, with 14 bases between the two germline ends. CDR3: CASSIGRGYSYNSPLHF. CDR3 DNA: TGTGCCAGCAGCATAGGACGGGGGTACTCCTATAATTCACCCCTCCACTTT.

This rearrangement joins TRBV6-5 to TRBJ2-3; D assignment may be TRBD1 or TRBD2 (6 bases each). Germline V gene data show CDR1 as MNHEY and CDR2 as SVGAGI. CDR3 length: 14 amino acids. V lost 7 bases, J lost 4 bases, and 15 bases lay in between. CDR3 sequence: CASTSRRGADTQYF. CDR3 bases: TGTGCCAGCACCTCCCGGAGGGGGGCAGATACGCAGTATTTT.

This chain uses TRBV5-1 with TRBJ2-5, with TRBD2 matching over 10 bases. The junction had 7 bases not matched to a gene; V was cut back by 2 bases and J by 3 bases. The CDR3 spans 16 residues. Germline V CDR1 and CDR2: SGHRS, YFSETQ. The CDR3 coding sequence is TGCGCCAGCAGCTTTTCTAGCGGGAGAGAAGAAGAGACCCAGTACTTC. Residues: CASSFSSGREEETQYF.

The chain uses TRBV29-1 and TRBJ2-5; 8 positions agree with TRBD1. The CDR3 loop spans 13 amino acids. After removal of 4 bases from V and 5 bases from J, the junction contained 6 bases not matched to a gene. Germline V gene sequence: CDR1 SQVTM, CDR2 ANQGSEA. The CDR3 here is CSVGQGRMETQYF. The CDR3 DNA is TGCAGCGTTGGACAGGGGAGGATGGAGACCCAGTACTTC.

Worth noting for this clone: This may be a read error: a much more frequent sequence differs by one nucleotide. CDR3 sequence: CASSLAGDTEAFF. The DNA of the CDR3 is TGTGCCAGCAGCTTAGCAGGGGACACTGAAGCTTTCTTT. The chain couples TRBV7-8 to TRBJ1-1, with a possible D match to TRBD1 (5 bases). Germline V gene data show CDR1 as SGHVS and CDR2 as FQNEAQ. V dropped 0 bases and J dropped 3 bases, with 5 bases sitting between them. This CDR3 contains 13 residues.

The genes are TRBV4-1 and TRBJ1-1; the D gene is possibly TRBD1 (6 bases). This CDR3 has 15 amino acids. Germline CDR1 and CDR2: MGHRA and YSYEKL. Trimming took 4 bases from V and 5 from J, leaving 17 bases between them. The CDR3 sequence is CASSPETGGTTEAFF. The CDR3 nucleotides read TGCGCCAGCAGCCCAGAGACAGGAGGGACGACTGAAGCTTTCTTT.

The chain combines TRBV19 with TRBJ2-7, with 8 bases that match TRBD1. The V gene end was trimmed by 1 base and the J gene end by 2 bases; junction bases not matched to a gene: 4. Germline-derived CDR1 and CDR2 are LNHDA and SQIVND (reference sequence). The CDR3 runs 15 residues. In DNA form, the CDR3 reads TGTGCCAGTAGTATAGGGACAGGGATTACCTACGAGCAGTACTTC. This codes for CASSIGTGITYEQYF. Variable domain in full (rest from reference TRBV19 and TRBJ2-7): DGGITQSPKYLFRKEGQNVTLSCEQNLNHDAMYWYRQDPGQGLRLIYYSQIVNDFQKGDIAEGYSVSREKKESFPLTVTSAQKNPTAFYLCASSIGTGITYEQYFGPGTRLTVT.

Only one count was recorded for this clone. V is TRBV2 and J is TRBJ1-3; unclear D gene. Deletions cut 4 bases from V and 4 bases from J, with 11 bases between. Per germline, CDR1 SNHLY and CDR2 FYNNEI. The CDR3 is 14 amino acids. The CDR3 is CASSGGSWGNTIYF. CDR3 nucleotide sequence: TGTGCCAGCAGTGGTGGCAGTTGGGGAAACACCATATATTTT.

This rearrangement joins TRBV23-1 to TRBJ2-5; D gene ambiguous. TRBV23-1 belongs to the ORF category, with a function that is uncertain. The CDR3 has 16 amino acids. The germline V and J ends were trimmed by 1 base and 5 bases, with 17 bases remaining between them. Here the CDR3 DNA reads TGCGCCAGCAGTCAATTGTTCGGACCCATGGGGGAGACCCAGTACTTC. Translated, it gives CASSQLFGPMGETQYF.

This sequence joins TRBV11-3 and TRBJ2-2; D gene unclear. Trimming shortened V by 5 bases and J by 6 bases, and 7 bases separated the two germline ends. Per the germline V gene, CDR1 is SGHNT and CDR2 is YENEEA. The CDR3 sequence is 12 residues long. CDR3 in amino acids: CASSVPAGELFF. The CDR3 bases are TGTGCCAGCAGCGTCCCCGCCGGGGAGCTGTTTTTT.

The chain has TRBV6-5 and TRBJ2-7, with 7 bases that match TRBD1. CDR3 length: 15 residues. The junction had 9 bases not matched to a gene; V was cut back by 6 bases and J by 1 base. CDR1 and CDR2 from the germline V gene are MNHEY and SVGAGI. This CDR3 reads CASRKLGQNSYEQYF. CDR3 nucleotides: TGTGCCAGCAGAAAACTGGGACAGAATTCCTACGAGCAGTACTTC.

The chain recombines TRBV5-4 with TRBJ2-2; 7 bases agree with TRBD1. The CDR3 runs 14 residues. The trim removed 4 bases at V and 3 bases at J, leaving 3 bases unmatched. CDR1 and CDR2 (germline): SGHNT, YYREEE (reference sequence). The CDR3, as DNA: TGTGCCAGCAGCGAGGGACAGTACACCGGGGAGCTGTTTTTT. Its translation is CASSEGQYTGELFF.

The chain joins TRBV7-7 to TRBJ2-2, with D possibly being TRBD2 (6 bases). V was trimmed by 5 bases and J by 1 base, leaving 14 bases between them. The CDR3 covers 16 residues. Looked up from germline, CDR1 is SSHAT and CDR2 is FNYEAQ (reference sequence). As DNA, the CDR3 is TGTGCCAGCAGCGGGGGACTTCCAGTGAACACCGGGGAGCTGTTTTTT. It is translated as CASSGGLPVNTGELFF.

V usage is TRBV6-6 and J usage is TRBJ2-6; D is perhaps TRBD1 (5 bases). Germline V gives CDR1 MNHNY, CDR2 SVGAGI (reference sequence). This CDR3 comprises 16 residues. V was cut by 6 bases and J by 0 bases, with 12 bases left in between. This CDR3 is CASRGALSSGANVLTF. As DNA, the CDR3 is TGTGCCAGCAGAGGGGCGCTGAGCTCTGGGGCCAACGTCCTGACTTTC.

The DNA of the CDR3 is TGTGCCAGGGGGACGGGCCCCCCCTACAATGAGCAGTTCTTC. Its protein is CARGTGPPYNEQFF. The chain recombines TRBV30 with TRBJ2-1, with D possibly being TRBD1 (6 bases). Trimming cost V 8 bases and J 2 bases, with 16 bases left between them. CDR1 is GTSNPN and CDR2 is SVGIG in the germline V gene (reference sequence). The CDR3 length is 14 residues. The full variable domain, completed using reference TRBV30 and TRBJ2-1, is SQTIHQWPATLVQPVGSPLSLECTVEGTSNPNLYWYRQAAGRGLQLLFYSVGIGQISSEVPQNLSASRPQDRQFILSSKKLLLSDSGFYLCARGTGPPYNEQFFGPGTRLTVL.

This sequence joins TRBV29-1 and TRBJ2-6; tentatively, D is TRBD2 (7 bases). The V end lost 3 bases, the J end lost 4 bases, and 16 bases lay between the germline ends. This CDR3 is built from 16 residues. CDR1 is SQVTM and CDR2 is ANQGSEA in the germline V gene. CDR3 residues: CSVEGAGAPGANVLTF. CDR3 bases: TGCAGCGTTGAGGGGGCGGGGGCGCCGGGGGCCAACGTCCTGACTTTC.

There are a few counts of this clone. The chain recombines TRBV6-1 with TRBJ2-3, with 8 positions matching TRBD2. CDR1 and CDR2 (germline): MNHNS, SASEGT. J lost 1 base, V lost 4 bases, and 4 bases had no gene match. CDR3 length equals 15 residues. CDR3 sequence (DNA): TGTGCCAGCAGTGCGCTAGCGGGCGGCACAGATACGCAGTATTTT. This sequence encodes CASSALAGGTDTQYF.

V usage is TRBV29-1 and J usage is TRBJ1-1, with D hard to call. CDR1 and CDR2 from the germline V gene are SQVTM and ANQGSEA. V was pared by 3 bases and J by 6 bases, with 8 bases between. CDR3 size: 11 residues. In DNA, the CDR3 is TGCAGCGTTGACAGGATCTCTGAAGCTTTCTTT. It codes for CSVDRISEAFF.

The rearrangement uses TRBV30 and TRBJ1-5, with D unresolved. Germline CDR1 reads GTSNPN; CDR2 reads SVGIG (reference sequence). Trimming removed 4 bases at V and 2 bases at J, with 6 bases between. This CDR3 has 12 residues. The DNA for the CDR3 is TGTGCCTGGACTCTAGGCAATCAGCCCCAGCATTTT. Residues: CAWTLGNQPQHF.

This chain links TRBV2 with TRBJ1-1; D call uncertain. The V gene lost 8 bases and the J gene lost 1 base, with 11 bases spanning the gap. The CDR3 consists of 13 residues. Germline values: CDR1 SNHLY, CDR2 FYNNEI. CDR3 sequence reads: CASGESENTEAFF. CDR3 DNA: TGTGCCAGCGGGGAATCAGAGAACACTGAAGCTTTCTTT.

The CDR3 sequence: CASSPGLLQFF. CDR3 nucleotides: TGTGCCAGCAGCCCGGGACTCCTGCAGTTCTTC. This chain links TRBV13 with TRBJ2-1, with D tentatively TRBD2 (6 bases). The CDR3 has 11 amino acids. Trimming shortened V by 5 bases and J by 12 bases, and 11 bases separated the two germline ends. CDR1 and CDR2 from the germline V gene are PRHDT and FYEKMQ (reference sequence).

V gene TRBV28 combines with J gene TRBJ2-7, with TRBD2 matching 11 bases. The germline CDR1 and CDR2 sequences are MDHEN and SYDVKM. The trim removed 4 bases at V and 3 bases at J, leaving 2 bases unmatched. This CDR3 has 14 residues. The DNA of the CDR3 is TGTGCCAGCAGTTCGGGGACTAGCGGCTACGAGCAGTACTTC. Amino acid sequence: CASSSGTSGYEQYF.

The V call is TRBV19, the J call TRBJ1-2, with D tentatively TRBD1 (5 bases). V shed 7 bases and J shed 2 bases, with 8 bases lying between them. From germline, CDR1 is LNHDA and CDR2 SQIVND (reference sequence). The CDR3 covers 12 residues. This chain's CDR3 is CASIDRNYGYTF. As DNA, the CDR3 is TGTGCCAGTATTGACAGAAACTATGGCTACACCTTC. Variable domain in full (rest from reference TRBV19 and TRBJ1-2): DGGITQSPKYLFRKEGQNVTLSCEQNLNHDAMYWYRQDPGQGLRLIYYSQIVNDFQKGDIAEGYSVSREKKESFPLTVTSAQKNPTAFYLCASIDRNYGYTFGSGTRLTVV.

The V call is TRBV6-1, the J call TRBJ1-4; the D gene is possibly TRBD1 (5 bases). The length of the CDR3 is 14 residues. V was shortened by 6 bases and J by 4 bases, with 12 bases between the two germline ends. Germline V gene sequence: CDR1 MNHNS, CDR2 SASEGT. CDR3 protein: CASSLKGLNEKLFF. The CDR3 nucleotides read TGTGCCAGCAGCCTTAAGGGGCTTAATGAAAAACTGTTTTTT.

This clone was detected only once. The rearrangement joins TRBV11-2 to TRBJ2-3; no clear D. The CDR3 runs 12 residues. Germline CDR1 SGHAT, CDR2 FQNNGV. The germline V and J ends were trimmed by 2 bases and 7 bases, with 7 bases remaining between them. The CDR3 DNA follows: TGTGCCAGCAGCTTACAGAGTTATACGCAGTATTTT. Its protein product is CASSLQSYTQYF.

The rearrangement uses TRBV5-1 and TRBJ2-5, with D tentatively TRBD2 (6 bases). The CDR3 length is 15 residues. With 2 bases removed from V and 4 bases from J, the gap between germline ends came to 15 bases. Germline CDR1 SGHRS, CDR2 YFSETQ. CDR3 sequence: CASSFTGVLGETQYF. The DNA of the CDR3 is TGCGCCAGCAGCTTCACGGGGGTGTTAGGAGAGACCCAGTACTTC.

This chain joins TRBV29-1 and TRBJ2-1; D possibly corresponds to TRBD1 (5 bases). Trimming removed 6 bases from V and 1 base from J, with 13 bases in between. CDR3 length: 14 residues. Germline V CDR1 and CDR2: SQVTM, ANQGSEA. CDR3 amino acids: CSVPDRISYNEQFF. The CDR3 DNA sequence: TGCAGCGTACCTGACAGAATTTCCTACAATGAGCAGTTCTTC.

This rearrangement joins TRBV6-6 to TRBJ2-1, with 7 bases lining up with TRBD1. The germline gives CDR1 MNHNY, CDR2 SVGAGI (reference sequence). This CDR3 comprises 16 residues. V dropped 0 bases and J dropped 3; count of bases not matched to a gene: 5. The DNA of the CDR3 is TGTGCCAGCAGTTACTCGAGGTGGGACAGCTACAATGAGCAGTTCTTC. Residues: CASSYSRWDSYNEQFF.

The genes are TRBV18 and TRBJ1-1; unclear D gene. The CDR3 is 14 amino acids. Trimming pared 5 bases from V and 11 bases from J, leaving 21 bases between. Germline CDR1 is KGHSH and CDR2 is LQKENI. CDR3 in DNA: TGTGCCAGCTCAGTGGGCCTAGACCTGAAAGAGGCTTTCTTT. It yields the protein CASSVGLDLKEAFF. The whole variable domain, remainder taken from reference TRBV18 and TRBJ1-1, is NAGVMQNPRHLVRRRGQEARLRCSPMKGHSHVYWYRQLPEEGLKFMVYLQKENIIDESGMPKERFSAEFPKEGPSILRIQQVVRGDSAAYFCASSVGLDLKEAFFGQGTRLTVV.

The chain combines TRBV29-1 with TRBJ2-5, with D unresolved. Trimming stripped 5 bases from V and 1 base from J, with 11 bases between. CDR1 is SQVTM and CDR2 is ANQGSEA in the germline V gene. The CDR3 sequence is 13 residues long. CDR3 in amino acids: CSVSPGAQETQYF. For the CDR3, the DNA is TGCAGCGTTTCGCCAGGCGCCCAAGAGACCCAGTACTTC.

The chain recombines TRBV5-1 with TRBJ1-6; 9 positions match TRBD1. Germline-derived CDR1 and CDR2 are SGHRS and YFSETQ. The CDR3 loop spans 14 amino acids. V dropped 4 bases and J dropped 10; count of bases not matched to a gene: 6. CDR3 DNA: TGCGCCAGCAGCACTGGGACAGGGTTCTCACCCCTCCACTTT. Translated, it gives CASSTGTGFSPLHF.

The chain has TRBV5-1 and TRBJ1-1; D unclear. The germline gives CDR1 SGHRS, CDR2 YFSETQ. The V and J ends lost 3 bases and 0 bases respectively, with 9 bases between them. The CDR3 has 14 residues. The CDR3 loop reads CASSSRQMNTEAFF. The CDR3 nucleotides are TGCGCCAGCAGCTCTCGTCAGATGAACACTGAAGCTTTCTTT.